One and the same sample provided the 20 T cell receptor beta chains below, sequenced in a study of blood T cell repertoires in COVID-19. Libraries were prepared by immunoSEQ multiplex PCR; TCRdb keeps only in-frame clonotypes and omits some of them. The data contain around 80,000 clones, over 75% of them singletons. The specimen sequenced was peripheral blood. Receptors were obtained from an elderly man with acute or convalescent COVID-19.

A few counts support this clone. This chain connects TRBV7-6 to TRBJ2-3; 7 nucleotides line up with TRBD2. The CDR3 contains 15 residues. Looked up from germline, CDR1 is SGHVS and CDR2 is FNYEAQ. J gave up 6 bases and V 5 bases, and 11 bases lay outside the gene matches. The CDR3 protein is CASSPSSAGRDTQYF. CDR3 nucleotide sequence: TGTGCCAGCAGCCCGTCTTCAGCGGGGAGGGATACGCAGTATTTT.

This chain uses TRBV6-6 with TRBJ1-2; 9 nucleotides match TRBD1. This CDR3 region has 17 residues. Germline V lookup: CDR1 MNHNY, CDR2 SVGAGI (reference sequence). V shed 5 bases and J 2 bases; nucleotides not matched to a gene: 12. For the CDR3, the DNA is TGTGCCAGCAGTCCCCACCGGGGGACAGGGCAAAACTATGGCTACACCTTC. It specifies CASSPHRGTGQNYGYTF.

The chain carries TRBV21-1 and TRBJ1-1; the table assigns TRBD1, which was not confirmed against the DNA. TRBV21-1 is a known pseudogene. The CDR3 has 16 amino acids. CDR3 in DNA: TGTGCCAGCAGCAACGGACAGGGGGCTCTTCCGGCTGAAGCTTTCTTT. Amino acids: CASSNGQGALPAEAFF.

This clone was found a few times. V gene TRBV11-2 combines with J gene TRBJ2-3; D is uncertain. The CDR3 consists of 14 residues. The ends were cut back, 1 base at V and 0 bases at J, with 5 bases in the middle. The germline CDR1 and CDR2 sequences are SGHAT and FQNNGV. CDR3 protein: CASSLGRSTDTQYF. The CDR3 DNA reads TGTGCCAGCAGCTTAGGGCGGAGCACAGATACGCAGTATTTT. Looking up the rest from reference TRBV11-2 and TRBJ2-3 gives the full variable domain: EAGVAQSPRYKIIEKRQSVAFWCNPISGHATLYWYQQILGQGPKLLIQFQNNGVVDDSQLPKDRFSAERLKGVDSTLKIQPAKLEDSAVYLCASSLGRSTDTQYFGPGTRLTVL.

The chain carries TRBV29-1 and TRBJ2-3; TRBD2 matches at 9 bases. Germline V CDR1 and CDR2: SQVTM, ANQGSEA. The CDR3 consists of 16 residues. Unmatched junction bases numbered 10, after V lost 6 bases and J lost 0 bases. The CDR3 DNA reads as TGCAGCGTGGCTCGCCCTCTAGCGGGGAGCACAGATACGCAGTATTTT. Translation: CSVARPLAGSTDTQYF.

This clone appeared a single time. The V gene is TRBV7-3, the J gene TRBJ1-2; D is possibly TRBD1 (6 bases). Trimming took off 4 bases at V and 6 bases at J, with 12 bases between the two ends. The CDR3 length is 13 residues. Germline V gene lookup returns CDR1 SGHTA and CDR2 FQGTGA. Here the CDR3 reads CASSSRGGDGYTF. The CDR3 nucleotides read TGTGCCAGCAGCTCCAGAGGGGGGGATGGCTACACCTTC.

The chain links TRBV12-3 or TRBV12-4 to TRBJ1-4; no firm D call. With 9 bases removed from V and 5 bases from J, the gap between germline ends came to 10 bases. The CDR3 is made up of 12 amino acids. The CDR3 DNA sequence: TGTGCCAGTCGTCGAAGCAATGAAAAACTGTTTTTT. This sequence encodes CASRRSNEKLFF.

The chain links TRBV5-1 to TRBJ2-2; TRBD1 agrees at 8 bases. The CDR3 contains 15 residues. From germline, CDR1 is SGHRS and CDR2 YFSETQ. Trimming at V came to 0 bases and at J to 5 bases, leaving 3 bases not matched to a gene. CDR3 region: CASSLDTGGTGELFF. CDR3 in DNA: TGCGCCAGCAGCTTGGATACAGGGGGAACCGGGGAGCTGTTTTTT.

V gene TRBV2 combines with J gene TRBJ2-7, with D perhaps TRBD1 (7 bases). Germline CDR1 reads SNHLY; CDR2 reads FYNNEI. The length of the CDR3 is 12 residues. V gave up 8 bases and J gave up 4 bases, with 12 bases separating them. CDR3 coding DNA: TGTGCCAGCGGAGGGACAGAATACGAGCAGTACTTC. Its translation: CASGGTEYEQYF. Full variable domain (remainder filled in from reference TRBV2 and TRBJ2-7): EPEVTQTPSHQVTQMGQEVILRCVPISNHLYFYWYRQILGQKVEFLVSFYNNEISEKSEIFDDQFSVERPDGSNFTLKIRSTKLEDSAMYFCASGGTEYEQYFGPGTRLTVT.

This clone was detected once. The CDR3 spells CASNGQVTNYGYTF. CDR3 nucleotide sequence: TGTGCCAGCAATGGACAGGTTACTAACTATGGCTACACCTTC. V gene TRBV5-6 combines with J gene TRBJ1-2, with 7 bases that match TRBD1. Germline CDR1 is SGHDT and CDR2 is YYEEEE. The V gene end was trimmed by 6 bases and the J gene end by 0 bases; junction bases not matched to a gene: 5. This CDR3 contains 14 residues.

The CDR3 bases are TGTGCCAGCAGCGTAGTAGGGGCGGAAGAGACCCAGTACTTC. Protein product: CASSVVGAEETQYF. J is TRBJ2-5 and V is TRBV9, with TRBD1 as a possible D gene (5 bases). The CDR3 consists of 14 residues. Trimming stripped 0 bases from V and 3 bases from J, with 9 bases between. The germline gives CDR1 SGDLS, CDR2 YYNGEE.

The genes are TRBV10-3 and TRBJ2-3; maybe TRBD1 (5 bases). The CDR3 spans 13 residues. Germline CDR1 is ENHRY and CDR2 is SYGVKD. V lost 6 bases and J 3 bases, leaving 10 bases between the germline ends. The CDR3 protein is CAISGSGTDTQYF. The CDR3 nucleotides read TGTGCCATCAGCGGCTCAGGGACAGATACGCAGTATTTT.

The V and J genes are TRBV7-8 and TRBJ1-2, with D possibly matching TRBD1 (6 bases). CDR1 and CDR2 from the germline V gene are SGHVS and FQNEAQ. This CDR3 contains 12 residues. Trimming removed 4 bases from V and 8 bases from J, with 11 bases in between. DNA for the CDR3: TGTGCCAGCAGCTCAGGGGAGGGCGGCTACACCTTC. Protein product: CASSSGEGGYTF. The whole variable domain, filled in from reference TRBV7-8 and TRBJ1-2, reads GAGVSQSPRYKVAKRGQDVALRCDPISGHVSLFWYQQALGQGPEFLTYFQNEAQLDKSGLPSDRFFAERPEGSVSTLKIQRTQQEDSAVYLCASSSGEGGYTFGSGTRLTVV.

This clone was detected a few times. The rearrangement links TRBV18 to TRBJ1-2; D call uncertain. The germline V gene has CDR1 KGHSH and CDR2 LQKENI. CDR3 length equals 14 residues. Deletions cut 6 bases from V and 1 base from J, with 12 bases between. CDR3 sequence (DNA): TGTGCCAGCTCGGGAGGGAACAATAACTATGGCTACACCTTC. It yields the protein CASSGGNNNYGYTF.

V usage is TRBV19 and J usage is TRBJ2-3; TRBD2 aligns across 7 bases. Trimming cost V 3 bases and J 0 bases; bases outside gene matches: 3. The CDR3 extends over 15 amino acids. The V gene's germline CDR1 is LNHDA and CDR2 SQIVND (reference sequence). CDR3 sequence (DNA): TGTGCCAGTAGTATCGGGGGGTATAGCACAGATACGCAGTATTTT. Its translation: CASSIGGYSTDTQYF.

This rearrangement joins TRBV6-1 to TRBJ1-2, with 10 bases aligning to TRBD1. Germline-derived CDR1 and CDR2 are MNHNS and SASEGT. The junction had 9 bases not matched to a gene; V was cut back by 1 base and J by 4 bases. CDR3 length equals 17 residues. The CDR3 reads CASSEVGGQGVFYGYTF. CDR3 coding DNA: TGTGCCAGCAGTGAAGTAGGCGGACAGGGGGTTTTCTATGGCTACACCTTC.

This clone was seen a single time. The gene calls are TRBV10-3 and TRBJ2-2, with 7 bases identical to TRBD2. Trimming took 11 bases from V and 6 from J; bases not matched to a gene: 12. The CDR3 consists of 14 residues. Germline lookup yields CDR1 ENHRY and CDR2 SYGVKD. DNA of the CDR3: TGTGCCCCCCTTGAAGGGAGGGCCGCCGGGGAGCTGTTTTTT. Translated: CAPLEGRAAGELFF.

V usage is TRBV5-1 and J usage is TRBJ1-3, with D uncertain. The CDR3 sequence is 14 residues long. In germline, CDR1 is SGHRS, CDR2 YFSETQ. The germline V and J ends were trimmed by 0 bases and 3 bases, with 7 bases remaining between them. The CDR3 DNA reads as TGCGCCAGCAGCTTGGAACAGTATGGAAACACCATATATTTT. Protein: CASSLEQYGNTIYF.

The V and J genes are TRBV27 and TRBJ1-2; D unclear. The CDR3 length is 14 residues. Deletions cut 6 bases from V and 4 bases from J, with 15 bases between. Germline V gene lookup returns CDR1 MNHEY and CDR2 SMNVEV (reference sequence). The CDR3 region is CASRGINSGYGYTF. Written as DNA, the CDR3 is TGTGCCAGCAGGGGTATCAACTCGGGCTATGGCTACACCTTC.

The chain combines TRBV27 with TRBJ1-5; 10 positions agree with TRBD1. The ends lost 6 bases at V and 4 bases at J; junction bases unmatched: 6. Germline-derived CDR1 and CDR2 are MNHEY and SMNVEV (reference sequence). This CDR3 has 15 amino acids. For the CDR3, the DNA is TGTGCCAGCAGACCCGGGACAGGGGAAAATCAGCCCCAGCATTTT. Protein sequence: CASRPGTGENQPQHF.